The entry below describes one T cell receptor (beta chain). This clone was counted between two and nine times. No cognate antigen has been identified for it. Per-nucleotide qualities are absent, and no much larger clonotype sits a single base away. The sample comes from a study of cytomegalovirus exposure and HLA in healthy donors listed by TCRdb under 2017. For the study in its entirety: An earlier analysis of roughly 630 of the donors reported about 250 Gb of sequence data and 117 million unique TCR beta sequences from about 180 million T cells. On average, roughly 240,000 unique TCR beta nucleotide sequences were sequenced per donor among roughly 430 genotyped donors of the cohort, with roughly 18% of those sequences being non-productive. Both class I and class II loci were covered by HLA typing, at four-digit resolution. High-throughput TCR immunosequencing, statistical association of individual TCRs with disease status, and machine learning were combined to predict cytomegalovirus infection status. A later analysis re-examined previously published TCR beta repertoires from more than 600 donors and added high-resolution HLA genotyping to investigate patterns of TCR occurrence. An early release covering about 600 HLA-typed donors comprised 250 to 350 gigabases of sequencing data and 85 million to 100 million unique TCR sequences. Roughly 5 DR-DQ haplotypes were treated as single units for association and clustering because of strong linkage in the cohort. Besides the first cohort of approximately 710 subjects, a separate validation cohort made up of roughly 120 different subjects was used. The study used immunosequencing to profile the T cell repertoires of about 670 subjects and linked those repertoires to cytomegalovirus serostatus. Every repertoire in the discovery cohort had been generated on one and the same sequencing platform. The later analysis used no new phenotypic data to find candidate immune exposures, relying instead on TCR beta sequences and their occurrence across donors. The aim of the study was to test whether cataloging public T cell receptors could identify signatures of past pathogen exposure. To decide whether each TCR beta V gene segment behaved as functional or pseudogenic, an earlier analysis of some 540 of the donors relied on high-throughput TCR beta sequencing. The number of typed donors differed by locus: 629-630 for A, B, C, DRB1 and DQB1; 500 to 550 for DQA1; 606 for DPA1; and 450 to 480 for DPB1. Genome-wide SNP genotypes for about three fifths of the roughly 670 donors were used in a later genetic analysis, which treated that subset as a discovery cohort. Of the 300 to 500 genotyped donors, 81% were placed in the genetic ancestry cluster associated with self-reported Caucasian donors. Donor age, sex, ethnicity and CMV serostatus were compiled together with the repertoire data.

General study outcomes and caveats: According to the authors, the approach could potentially be generalized to other disease states and immunological phenotypes. According to a later analysis, parvovirus B19, influenza, CMV and Epstein-Barr virus appeared linked to several top co-occurrence clusters. For the cohort, immune exposure information was limited to CMV serostatus. A later analysis found that HLA-associated TCR beta chains were more clonally expanded and had lower generation probabilities than equally common non-associated chains. In an earlier analysis of 587 of the donors, most TCR beta V segments appeared in productive rearrangements about 90% or about 30% of the time, broadly matching IMGT annotations. A further reported finding was that TCR beta sequences accurately predicted the HLA-A and HLA-B alleles for most subjects in the first cohort. A cluster of highly shared sequence variants was judged likely to be a technical artifact of the sequencing pipeline. Assigning TCR associations to individual alleles was difficult when HLA alleles, especially DR and DQ, strongly co-occurred. A later genetic analysis associated a missense DCLRE1C variant with V-gene and J-gene trimming of TCR beta chains, and an independent cohort replicated the association. In vitro tests confirmed that a few of the cytomegalovirus-associated TCR beta chains recognize cytomegalovirus antigens. A later analysis associated 17,000 or so TCR beta sequences with specific HLA alleles at a false discovery rate of 0.05. Compared with the roughly 600-donor mean, donors in an Asian-associated ancestry cluster had fewer N-insertions in productive TCRs, according to a later genetic analysis. The cohort was sequenced for TCR beta chains only, and without alpha or paired-chain data the features that could be detected were limited. Sequencing depth was assumed to be roughly uniform across donors in the presence/absence analyses, though that assumption may not hold. Linkage disequilibrium might explain the correlated functional status among segregating V segments, but an unknown experimental factor could not be excluded. A total of about 150 TCR beta chains were listed by the study as associated with cytomegalovirus. The 87-base-pair reads could not distinguish some IMGT-functional V segments, including TRBV6-2 and TRBV6-3, so those segments were excluded. Cytomegalovirus status was reported to be diagnosed by the classifier with high specificity and sensitivity in both the original and validation cohorts. Because HLA typing was unavailable for some donors at each locus, only the typed subset was used in association tests. Because counts were too low, roughly 18 rarely observed V segments, including chromosome 9 orphons, were left out of the earlier analysis of several hundred of the donors. Most CMV-associated TCR beta chains appeared to be HLA-restricted in a later analysis, and the HLA associations seemed to be driven largely by CMV exposure. According to a later analysis, TCR association rates differed among HLA loci, with DRB1 alleles showing the most associated TCRs and HLA-C alleles showing the fewest. While some public TCRs were present in many individuals, most TCR sequences turned up only very rarely across donors.

The cohort consisted of 650 to 850 healthy bone marrow donors. All cohort members were sampled while nominally healthy, although unrecorded immune exposures were likely present. The donor was CMV seronegative and belonged to the group of over 350 seronegative cohort members. A peripheral blood sample was collected from each donor, and TCR beta sequencing was performed on peripheral blood mononuclear cells. The Qiagen DNeasy Blood Extraction Kit was used to extract genomic DNA from the blood cell samples. To prepare the library, the immunoSEQ multiplex PCR assay was applied. The multiplex PCR relied on a mix of 60 forward primers for TCR Vbeta segments and 13 reverse primers for TCR Jbeta segments. A multiplex PCR assay on genomic DNA amplified the CDR3 region of rearranged TCR beta genes. The amplified TCR beta libraries were sequenced on the Illumina HiSeq System as 87-base-pair reads. From the authors' description of their analysis: A later analysis counted 65 million to 90 million unique TCR beta chains across the 690 or so repertoires, and 9 million to 14 million of these chains were shared by at least two donors. To remove PCR and sequencing errors, raw reads were error-corrected and collapsed into unique sequences using a nearest-neighbor algorithm that merged closely related sequences. Alignment of CDR3 sequences to IMGT reference sequences was used to assign V, D and J gene segments. For a sequence to be retained, a match of at least six nucleotides was required to both a V gene segment and a J gene segment. A rearrangement counted as productive if the CDR3 had no stop codons and remained in frame with V and J, and every other rearrangement counted as non-productive. CDR3 was defined according to IMGT convention as the region running from the second conserved V-encoded cysteine to the conserved J-encoded phenylalanine. Sequences without an unambiguous match to a single V gene segment were excluded from the earlier analysis of 450 to 750 of the donors. In an earlier analysis of approximately 610 of the donors, V segments were called functional above 56.7% productive rearrangements and were called segregating when the between-donor standard deviation exceeded 5%. A statistical classification framework was built for diagnosing cytomegalovirus status from the catalog of TCR beta chain sequences. V and J gene assignment, in a later analysis, came from comparing TCR nucleotide sequences with IMGT/GENE-DB human TR gene sequences. In a later analysis, CDR3 sequences and most-parsimonious VDJ recombination scenarios were assigned using the TCRdist pipeline. In a later analysis, each TCR beta chain was defined by its CDR3 amino acid sequence together with its V-gene family, and reads lacking a unique V-gene family were excluded. A later analysis removed 592 highly shared, low-generation-probability nucleotide sequences to deal with suspected cross-contamination and a sequencing artifact. In a later analysis, a clonal expansion index for each public chain was calculated from normalized within-repertoire ranks of inferred template counts. In a later analysis, generation probabilities were computed with a VDJ recombination model fitted to out-of-frame rearrangements, and the resulting probabilities were checked against IGoR. In a later analysis, TCR-TCR, TCR-HLA and TCR-CMV co-occurrence was scored with hypergeometric tests, and a repertoire-size bias correction was applied to TCR pairs. False discovery rates were estimated in a later analysis by permuting HLA or CMV assignments 20 times. In a later analysis, co-occurring TCRs were grouped using DBSCAN, and TCRdist sequence similarity was added for clustering within HLA-allele-positive subsets. Co-occurrence clustering excluded repertoires with fewer than 30,000 or more than 120,000 public chains, plus five with anomalous nucleotide sharing. This immuneACCESS table, as held by TCRdb, lists in-frame sequences with V and J called but not all clones. Of the missing ones, under half trace to an unresolved V gene in checked studies; the others have no known cause. V and J calls and clone size are those listed in that table; D and trimming were worked out from the DNA. The sample has 100,000 to 120,000 clones on record, around 70% of them singletons. Of the sample, 3.2% falls within the top ten clones.

The CDR3 contains 14 residues, cysteine and phenylalanine counted. The read is trimmed to its CDR3 DNA, 42 bases read in frame from base 1. Germline trimming: 4 bases from V, 3 bases from J; junction bases outside gene matches: 4. In the germline V gene, CDR1 corresponds to SNHLY and CDR2 to FYNNEI. The clonotype originates from a man aged 25-40 years in good health and CMV-seronegative. The V and J genes are TRBV2 and TRBJ1-1, with 8 bases aligning to TRBD1. The specimen was PBMCs. For the CDR3, the sequence is CASSVQGADTEAFF. At the DNA level, the sequence is TGTGCCAGCAGTGTGCAGGGGGCCGACACTGAAGCTTTCTTT.